A single sample gave rise to the 31 T cell receptor beta chains below, sequenced in a study of follicular helper T cells after annual influenza vaccination. As to time point: 2015-2016 season, pre-vaccination. TCRdb keeps only in-frame clones here, not all; method: immunoSEQ multiplex PCR. This sample carries roughly 5,900 clones, 82% of them seen once, and the ten largest clones take 0.77%. The input for sequencing was CXCR5- memory CD4+ T cells sorted from blood, taken on the day of influenza vaccination. These receptors came from an adult who received the influenza vaccine.

This rearrangement joins TRBV5-1 to TRBJ1-2; no reliable D call. Looked up from germline, CDR1 is SGHRS and CDR2 is YFSETQ. The CDR3 consists of 14 residues. V dropped 9 bases and J dropped 1 base, with 16 bases sitting between them. The CDR3 nucleotides are TGCGCCATCCAACACGGGGAGAGTAACTATGGCTACACCTTC. Residues: CAIQHGESNYGYTF.

The chain recombines TRBV6-1 with TRBJ1-2; a possible D gene is TRBD1 (5 bases). This CDR3 has 14 residues. V dropped 3 bases and J dropped 0 bases, with 8 bases sitting between them. CDR1 and CDR2 from the germline V gene are MNHNS and SASEGT. The CDR3 loop is CASSEGTANYGYTF. CDR3 bases: TGTGCCAGCAGTGAGGGGACTGCTAACTATGGCTACACCTTC.

This chain links TRBV7-9 with TRBJ2-3; a weak D match, TRBD1 (5 bases). Germline V lookup: CDR1 SEHNR, CDR2 FQNEAQ (reference sequence). The CDR3 consists of 15 residues. The V gene lost 0 bases and the J gene lost 2 bases, with 9 bases spanning the gap. The DNA for the CDR3 is TGTGCCAGCAGCTTAGCGGCAGGGTCCACAGATACGCAGTATTTT. Its protein is CASSLAAGSTDTQYF.

This clone appeared a single time. The J gene is TRBJ2-3, the V gene TRBV5-6; possible D gene TRBD1, 6 bases. Germline V gives CDR1 SGHDT, CDR2 YYEEEE. Between the trimmed V and J ends, which lost 0 bases and 3 bases, there was a span of 14 bases. This CDR3 comprises 16 residues. The CDR3 DNA reads TGTGCCAGCAGCTTGGGAGGGGGATTTAAAACAGATACGCAGTATTTT. Translation: CASSLGGGFKTDTQYF.

In its sample, this clone was seen once. The genes are TRBV5-6 and TRBJ1-2; D might be TRBD1 (6 bases). This CDR3 region has 14 residues. CDR1 SGHDT and CDR2 YYEEEE come from the germline V gene. The V and J ends lost 5 bases and 2 bases respectively, with 13 bases between them. The CDR3 sequence: CASSLQGPNYGYTF. The CDR3 nucleotides read TGTGCCAGCAGTCTTCAGGGGCCCAACTATGGCTACACCTTC.

This rearrangement joins TRBV21-1 to TRBJ1-2. TRBV21-1 is deemed a pseudogene. The CDR3 has 9 residues. CDR3 nucleotides: TGTGCCAGGACTTATGGCTACACCTTC. Translating it yields CARTYGYTF.

The chain joins TRBV5-1 to TRBJ2-6; D gene unclear. Germline V CDR1 and CDR2: SGHRS, YFSETQ. V lost 6 bases, J lost 4 bases, and 11 bases lay in between. The CDR3 length is 14 residues. DNA for the CDR3: TGCGCCAGCACCCCGATATCCGGGGCCAACGTCCTGACTTTC. Translation: CASTPISGANVLTF.

The genes are TRBV11-2 and TRBJ2-2; perhaps TRBD1 as D (6 bases). The CDR3 extends over 15 amino acids. V was cut by 3 bases and J by 2 bases, with 10 bases left in between. Germline V CDR1 and CDR2: SGHAT, FQNNGV. CDR3 sequence reads: CASSFGQTNTGELFF. As DNA, the CDR3 is TGTGCCAGCAGCTTTGGACAGACAAACACCGGGGAGCTGTTTTTT. The complete variable domain, with remaining parts taken from reference TRBV11-2 and TRBJ2-2, reads EAGVAQSPRYKIIEKRQSVAFWCNPISGHATLYWYQQILGQGPKLLIQFQNNGVVDDSQLPKDRFSAERLKGVDSTLKIQPAKLEDSAVYLCASSFGQTNTGELFFGEGSRLTVL.

The chain employs TRBV5-5 and TRBJ2-2; D is perhaps TRBD1 (7 bases). The CDR3 length is 15 residues. CDR1 is SGHKS, CDR2 YYEKEE, per germline (reference sequence). Between the trimmed V and J ends, which lost 4 bases and 1 base, there was a span of 11 bases. The CDR3 here is CASSAQGGNTGELFF. Here the CDR3 DNA reads TGTGCCAGCAGCGCTCAGGGGGGGAACACCGGGGAGCTGTTTTTT.

J is TRBJ1-6 and V is TRBV18; D is possibly TRBD1 (6 bases). CDR3 length equals 16 residues. CDR1 is KGHSH, CDR2 LQKENI, per germline. V shed 6 bases and J shed 7 bases, with 19 bases lying between them. The CDR3 loop is CASSPGQQTGNSPLHF. The CDR3 DNA follows: TGTGCCAGCTCCCCCGGACAGCAAACGGGGAATTCACCCCTCCACTTT.

The V gene is TRBV7-8, the J gene TRBJ2-5, with 12 bases lining up with TRBD2. In germline, CDR1 is SGHVS, CDR2 FQNEAQ. The ends lost 0 bases at V and 5 bases at J; junction bases unmatched: 7. The CDR3 is 17 residues long. CDR3 protein: CASSLAATSGGWETQYF. The CDR3 coding sequence is TGTGCCAGCAGCTTAGCCGCGACTAGCGGGGGTTGGGAGACCCAGTACTTC.

The chain recombines TRBV7-2 with TRBJ2-7; possible D gene TRBD2, 6 bases. The germline V and J ends were trimmed by 5 bases and 1 base, with 15 bases remaining between them. The CDR3 is 15 amino acids. CDR1 SGHTA and CDR2 FQGNSA come from the germline V gene. CDR3 residues: CASSARDLISYEQYF. The CDR3 nucleotides are TGTGCCAGCAGCGCGAGGGACTTAATATCCTACGAGCAGTACTTC.

The rearrangement joins TRBV20-1 to TRBJ2-7; 7 bases map to TRBD2. The CDR3 has 11 residues. The germline CDR1 and CDR2 sequences are DFQATT and SNEGSKA (reference sequence). The V and J ends lost 7 bases and 6 bases, in that order; junction bases with no gene match: 6. This CDR3 is CSEQRETEQYF. The CDR3 nucleotides are TGCAGTGAGCAGCGGGAAACCGAGCAGTACTTC.

This sequence joins TRBV5-1 and TRBJ1-1, with TRBD1 identical over 7 bases. Per the germline V gene, CDR1 is SGHRS and CDR2 is YFSETQ. The CDR3 runs to 14 residues. V lost 0 bases, J lost 7 bases, and 6 bases stayed unmatched. The CDR3 reads CASSLAAGGLEAFF. DNA for the CDR3: TGCGCCAGCAGCTTGGCCGCAGGGGGACTTGAAGCTTTCTTT.

The rearrangement links TRBV6-5 to TRBJ2-3, with D tentatively TRBD2 (5 bases). The CDR3 sequence is 14 residues long. Germline V lookup: CDR1 MNHEY, CDR2 SVGAGI. V gave up 0 bases and J gave up 1 base, with 5 bases separating them. The CDR3 spells CASSYSLGTDTQYF. DNA of the CDR3: TGTGCCAGCAGTTACTCACTAGGCACAGATACGCAGTATTTT.

The chain links TRBV4-3 to TRBJ1-3; unclear D gene. The V gene's germline CDR1 is LGHNA and CDR2 YSLEER. Trimming shortened V by 0 bases and J by 3 bases, and 15 bases separated the two germline ends. The CDR3 has 17 residues. Written as DNA, the CDR3 is TGCGCCAGCAGCCAAGATCCCCAGGCAGCGTTTGGAAACACCATATATTTT. It codes for CASSQDPQAAFGNTIYF.

The chain couples TRBV7-3 to TRBJ2-7; D is possibly TRBD1 (6 bases). The V end was cut by 0 bases, the J end by 7 bases, with 10 bases between. The CDR3 sequence is 13 residues long. Germline CDR1 is SGHTA and CDR2 is FQGTGA. CDR3: CASSLTGAAEQYF. The CDR3 DNA reads TGTGCCAGCAGCTTAACGGGGGCAGCAGAGCAGTACTTC.

This chain joins TRBV7-9 and TRBJ2-3; no definite D call. V dropped 2 bases and J dropped 0 bases, with 9 bases sitting between them. CDR3 length equals 15 residues. In germline, CDR1 is SEHNR, CDR2 FQNEAQ (reference sequence). The CDR3 DNA reads as TGTGCCAGCAGCTTAACGACATCTAGCACAGATACGCAGTATTTT. Its translation is CASSLTTSSTDTQYF.

The V gene is TRBV6-5, the J gene TRBJ1-2, with 7 bases identical to TRBD1. This CDR3 has 15 amino acids. V was pared by 5 bases and J by 5 bases, with 11 bases of the junction left unmatched. CDR1 is MNHEY, CDR2 SVGAGI, per germline. The CDR3 nucleotides are TGTGCCAGCAGTCAGACAGGGAGCGGGGGTTATGGCTACACCTTC. Amino acids: CASSQTGSGGYGYTF.

This clone occurred a few times. This chain links TRBV4-1 with TRBJ1-5; D possibly corresponds to TRBD1 (5 bases). Germline V gives CDR1 MGHRA, CDR2 YSYEKL. V was cut by 4 bases and J by 4 bases, with 14 bases left in between. The CDR3 covers 15 residues. CDR3 coding DNA: TGCGCCAGCAGCCTTAACCGGGACTTAAATCAGCCCCAGCATTTT. Translation gives CASSLNRDLNQPQHF.

The chain employs TRBV7-2 and TRBJ2-3; 12 bases are shared with TRBD2. Germline V CDR1 and CDR2: SGHTA, FQGNSA. The CDR3 has 15 residues. The V gene end was trimmed by 5 bases and the J gene end by 8 bases; junction bases not matched to a gene: 8. The DNA of the CDR3 is TGTGCCAGCAGCCGACTAGCGGGGGACAGGGGTACGCAGTATTTT. It codes for CASSRLAGDRGTQYF.

This clone was seen more than once but under ten times. This chain uses TRBV19 with TRBJ1-2, with TRBD1 matching 8 bases. This CDR3 contains 13 residues. The ends lost 5 bases at V and 4 bases at J; junction bases unmatched: 3. Germline lookup yields CDR1 LNHDA and CDR2 SQIVND (reference sequence). The CDR3 reads CASSWTGLYGYTF. The CDR3 bases are TGTGCCAGTAGTTGGACAGGGCTCTATGGCTACACCTTC.

The chain carries TRBV18 and TRBJ2-1; D may be TRBD2 (5 bases). The germline CDR1 and CDR2 sequences are KGHSH and LQKENI. V lost 0 bases, J lost 9 bases, and 9 bases lay in between. The CDR3 consists of 13 residues. The CDR3: CASSPPSSSEQFF. The DNA for the CDR3 is TGTGCCAGCTCACCACCTTCTAGCTCTGAGCAGTTCTTC.

This rearrangement joins TRBV19 to TRBJ2-3, with 10 bases that match TRBD1. The V gene's germline CDR1 is LNHDA and CDR2 SQIVND (reference sequence). J gave up 6 bases and V 9 bases, and 15 bases lay outside the gene matches. The CDR3 is made up of 16 amino acids. This CDR3 is CASKNRQGALTDTQYF. The CDR3 DNA reads as TGTGCCAGCAAGAACCGACAGGGGGCGCTTACCGATACGCAGTATTTT.

This chain links TRBV19 with TRBJ1-5, with a tentative D call TRBD1 (6 bases). Germline CDR1 and CDR2: LNHDA and SQIVND (reference sequence). The CDR3 extends over 17 amino acids. The V end was cut by 0 bases, the J end by 0 bases, with 12 bases between. The CDR3 bases are TGTGCCAGTAGTATAGACGGCGGAGGGGGTAGCAATCAGCCCCAGCATTTT. Amino acid sequence: CASSIDGGGGSNQPQHF.

The V gene is TRBV21-1, the J gene TRBJ2-7. TRBV21-1 is shown as a pseudogene. The CDR3 loop spans 16 amino acids. The CDR3 DNA sequence: TGTGCCAGCAGTTCAAACATGCTACACGTGTTAGACGAGCAGTACTTC. Translation gives CASSSNMLHVLDEQYF.

This chain connects TRBV9 to TRBJ2-1, with 8 bases that match TRBD2. Germline V gives CDR1 SGDLS, CDR2 YYNGEE. The CDR3 extends over 15 amino acids. With 2 bases clipped from V and 7 bases from J, the junction kept 8 bases outside the gene matches. The CDR3 DNA reads TGTGCCAGCAGCGTCGCCGGGACTAGAGGGAATGAGCAGTTCTTC. Translating it yields CASSVAGTRGNEQFF. The full variable domain, completed using reference TRBV9 and TRBJ2-1, is DSGVTQTPKHLITATGQRVTLRCSPRSGDLSVYWYQQSLDQGLQFLIQYYNGEERAKGNILERFSAQQFPDLHSELNLSSLELGDSALYFCASSVAGTRGNEQFFGPGTRLTVL.

The chain links TRBV7-2 to TRBJ2-3; 7 bases line up with TRBD2. Germline values: CDR1 SGHTA, CDR2 FQGNSA. This CDR3 is built from 14 residues. With V trimmed by 5 bases and J by 4 bases, 6 bases remained unmatched. CDR3 region: CASSPWRGSDTQYF. The DNA for the CDR3 is TGTGCCAGCAGCCCCTGGCGGGGGTCAGATACGCAGTATTTT.

This clone was seen only a few times. The chain uses TRBV11-2 and TRBJ2-7; D is perhaps TRBD1 (6 bases). CDR1 is SGHAT, CDR2 FQNNGV, per germline. V was cut by 3 bases and J by 0 bases, with 9 bases left in between. The CDR3 contains 14 residues. CDR3 sequence (DNA): TGTGCCAGCAGCTTTGGGGACAACTCCTACGAGCAGTACTTC. Its protein is CASSFGDNSYEQYF. Supplemented by reference TRBV11-2 and TRBJ2-7, the full variable domain reads EAGVAQSPRYKIIEKRQSVAFWCNPISGHATLYWYQQILGQGPKLLIQFQNNGVVDDSQLPKDRFSAERLKGVDSTLKIQPAKLEDSAVYLCASSFGDNSYEQYFGPGTRLTVT.

The chain is built from TRBV5-6 and TRBJ2-3; no clear D gene. This CDR3 is built from 16 residues. Germline V lookup: CDR1 SGHDT, CDR2 YYEEEE. Trimming removed 1 base at V and 4 bases at J, with 16 bases between. The CDR3 DNA reads TGTGCCAGCAGCTTGTTTACGGCGTTGTATGCAGATACGCAGTATTTT. Protein sequence: CASSLFTALYADTQYF.

The table lists this clone with a few counts. This chain links TRBV2 with TRBJ2-5; 9 positions match TRBD2. The V gene end was trimmed by 6 bases and the J gene end by 4 bases; junction bases not matched to a gene: 12. The CDR3 has 16 residues. Germline values: CDR1 SNHLY, CDR2 FYNNEI. The CDR3 DNA follows: TGTGCCAGCAGCCGGACCCGGCGGGGGGGCACAGAGACCCAGTACTTC. As protein: CASSRTRRGGTETQYF.